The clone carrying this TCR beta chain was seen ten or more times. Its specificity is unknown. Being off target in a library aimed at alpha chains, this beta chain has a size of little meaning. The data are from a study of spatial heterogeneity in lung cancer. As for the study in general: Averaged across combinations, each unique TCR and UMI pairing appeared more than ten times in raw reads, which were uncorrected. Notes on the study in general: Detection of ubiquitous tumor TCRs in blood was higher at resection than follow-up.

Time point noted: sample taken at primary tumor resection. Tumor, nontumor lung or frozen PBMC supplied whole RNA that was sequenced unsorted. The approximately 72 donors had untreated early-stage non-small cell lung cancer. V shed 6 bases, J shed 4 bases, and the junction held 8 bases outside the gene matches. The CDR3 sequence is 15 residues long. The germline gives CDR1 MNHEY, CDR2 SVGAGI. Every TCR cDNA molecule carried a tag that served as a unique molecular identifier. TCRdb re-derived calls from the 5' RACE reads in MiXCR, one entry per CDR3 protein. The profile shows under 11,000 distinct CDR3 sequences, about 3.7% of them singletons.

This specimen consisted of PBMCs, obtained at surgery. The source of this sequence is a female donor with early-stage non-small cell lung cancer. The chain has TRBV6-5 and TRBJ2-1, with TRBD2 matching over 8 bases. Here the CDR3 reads CASSTGTRGYNEQFF. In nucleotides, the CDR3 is TGTGCCAGCAGCACCGGGACTAGGGGATACAATGAGCAGTTCTTC.